The 5 T cell receptor beta chains listed next were all sequenced from one sample in a study of blood T cell repertoires in COVID-19. Clones were sequenced by immunoSEQ multiplex PCR, and TCRdb holds only the in-frame ones, with some missing. The data show about 100,000 clones, with around 84% seen just once and approximately 2.1% held by the top ten. Source material: peripheral blood. The receptor source for this set is a human donor in a cohort sampled during active COVID-19.

In this sample, this clone turned up once. This chain joins TRBV5-4 and TRBJ2-5, with D maybe TRBD1 (6 bases). The CDR3 runs to 16 residues. Germline V gene lookup returns CDR1 SGHNT and CDR2 YYREEE (reference sequence). Trimming stripped 0 bases from V and 3 bases from J, with 15 bases between. In nucleotides, the CDR3 is TGTGCCAGCAGCTTGGCAGCAGGGGCAGGAGAAGAGACCCAGTACTTC. Translated, it gives CASSLAAGAGEETQYF.

The chain carries TRBV18 and TRBJ1-1, with a tentative D call TRBD1 (5 bases). The germline V gene has CDR1 KGHSH and CDR2 LQKENI. Trimming shortened V by 2 bases and J by 5 bases, and 9 bases separated the two germline ends. This CDR3 region has 13 residues. The DNA of the CDR3 is TGTGCCAGCTCACCAAACCGGGGGACTGAAGCTTTCTTT. It is translated as CASSPNRGTEAFF.

The CDR3 bases are TGTGCCAGTAGTAATGCCCGGGGAACTGAAGCTTTCTTT. Its protein product is CASSNARGTEAFF. The genes are TRBV19 and TRBJ1-1, with no clear D. The CDR3 covers 13 residues. Germline CDR1 is LNHDA and CDR2 is SQIVND (reference sequence). Trimming removed 4 bases at V and 5 bases at J, with 11 bases between.

The J gene is TRBJ1-2, the V gene TRBV28; 7 nucleotides match TRBD1. The germline gives CDR1 MDHEN, CDR2 SYDVKM. V was clipped by 5 bases and J by 2 bases; unmatched bases: 8. The CDR3 has 15 amino acids. The CDR3 DNA sequence: TGTGCCAGCAGTCCCGGCGACAGGGAGAACTATGGCTACACCTTC. As protein: CASSPGDRENYGYTF.

V usage is TRBV5-4 and J usage is TRBJ1-2; weak D call: TRBD1 (5 bases). The CDR3 spans 14 residues. V lost 6 bases and J 8 bases, leaving 20 bases between the germline ends. Germline lookup yields CDR1 SGHNT and CDR2 YYREEE (reference sequence). The CDR3 bases are TGTGCCAGCACCTCAGGACAACGGAAGGACGGCTACACCTTC. Its translation: CASTSGQRKDGYTF. The variable domain in full, with the rest retrieved from reference TRBV5-4 and TRBJ1-2, is ETGVTQSPTHLIKTRGQQVTLRCSSQSGHNTVSWYQQALGQGPQFIFQYYREEENGRGNFPPRFSGLQFPNYSSELNVNALELDDSALYLCASTSGQRKDGYTFGSGTRLTVV.